One and the same sample provided the 9 T cell receptor beta chains below, sequenced in a study of identical twins. TCRdb reprocessed the 5' RACE reads via MiXCR and lists one record per CDR3 protein. Found here are approximately 670,000 distinct CDR3 sequences, around 6% of them singletons; the top ten hold approximately 1.6%. The sequencing sample was made of naive T cells sorted from blood. The source of these receptors is a young man in good health.

This clonotype was recorded a few times. The CDR3 DNA reads TGCAGTGCTAGGGACCTTAGGACTAGCGGGATCTACGAGCAGTACTTC. Protein: CSARDLRTSGIYEQYF. The chain recombines TRBV20-1 with TRBJ2-7; 12 nucleotides align to TRBD2. CDR1 and CDR2 from the germline V gene are DFQATT and SNEGSKA (reference sequence). V shed 3 bases and J 3 bases; nucleotides not matched to a gene: 9. The length of the CDR3 is 16 residues.

The rearrangement joins TRBV3-1 to TRBJ2-2, with D perhaps TRBD2 (6 bases). The CDR3 is 16 residues long. The V gene's germline CDR1 is LGHDT and CDR2 YNNKEL (reference sequence). V lost 2 bases to trimming and J lost 2 bases, with 12 bases between them. CDR3 nucleotide sequence: TGTGCCAGCAGCCAAAGGGGTAGCGGAAACACCGGGGAGCTGTTTTTT. The encoded protein is CASSQRGSGNTGELFF.

In its sample, this clonotype was seen many times. This chain uses TRBV18 with TRBJ2-1; D unresolved. This CDR3 contains 16 residues. CDR1 KGHSH and CDR2 LQKENI come from the germline V gene. V shed 3 bases and J shed 6 bases, with 18 bases lying between them. CDR3 sequence: CASSPKSGGGGNEQFF. The CDR3 nucleotides are TGTGCCAGCTCACCGAAGTCCGGCGGCGGCGGCAATGAGCAGTTCTTC.

The J gene is TRBJ1-3, the V gene TRBV4-3; the D is unclear. Germline V gives CDR1 LGHNA, CDR2 YSLEER. V was clipped by 0 bases and J by 10 bases, with 13 bases between them. CDR3 length: 14 amino acids. CDR3 coding DNA: TGCGCCAGCAGCCAAGACTCGACACCCCCTACCATATATTTT. Residues: CASSQDSTPPTIYF.

This clonotype has ten or more counts. V is TRBV29-1 and J is TRBJ2-3; TRBD1 might be the D (6 bases). Per germline, CDR1 SQVTM and CDR2 ANQGSEA. Trimming pared 2 bases from V and 4 bases from J, leaving 10 bases between. This CDR3 comprises 13 residues. The CDR3 reads CSVEQGRSDTQYF. CDR3 sequence (DNA): TGCAGCGTTGAACAGGGGCGTTCAGATACGCAGTATTTT.

This clonotype has a handful of counts. The rearrangement uses TRBV18 and TRBJ1-1, with D maybe TRBD1 (6 bases). CDR1 is KGHSH and CDR2 is LQKENI in the germline V gene. The length of the CDR3 is 16 residues. V gave up 1 base and J gave up 2 bases, with 14 bases separating them. The CDR3 nucleotides read TGTGCCAGCTCACCACTTAAACCGACAGGAAACACTGAAGCTTTCTTT. This translates into CASSPLKPTGNTEAFF. The whole variable domain, filled in from reference TRBV18 and TRBJ1-1, reads NAGVMQNPRHLVRRRGQEARLRCSPMKGHSHVYWYRQLPEEGLKFMVYLQKENIIDESGMPKERFSAEFPKEGPSILRIQQVVRGDSAAYFCASSPLKPTGNTEAFFGQGTRLTVV.

This clonotype has at least ten counts. Here the CDR3 reads CASSPGLNYGYTF. The CDR3 DNA sequence: TGTGCCAGCAGCCCTGGGCTGAACTATGGCTACACCTTC. The chain carries TRBV12-3 or TRBV12-4 and TRBJ1-2, with no clear D. The CDR3 is 13 amino acids. Trimming left V 6 bases short and J 2 bases short, with 10 bases between.

V usage is TRBV11-1 and J usage is TRBJ1-5; 10 bases are shared with TRBD1. This CDR3 is 18 amino acids long. CDR1 and CDR2 from the germline V gene are SGHAT and FQDESV (reference sequence). V gave up 5 bases and J gave up 4 bases; unmatched junction bases: 14. The CDR3 nucleotides are TGTGCCAGCAGCAGCTGGGCCGAGACAGGGGGCCCTAATCAGCCCCAGCATTTT. Translation gives CASSSWAETGGPNQPQHF.

This clonotype was seen only a few times. This chain uses TRBV20-1 with TRBJ2-7; D possibly matches TRBD1 or TRBD2 (5 bases each). The CDR3 consists of 11 residues. Trimming removed 1 base at V and 6 bases at J, with 7 bases between. Germline CDR1 reads DFQATT; CDR2 reads SNEGSKA (reference sequence). CDR3 region: CSARAGREQYF. CDR3 bases: TGCAGTGCTAGAGCGGGACGCGAGCAGTACTTC.